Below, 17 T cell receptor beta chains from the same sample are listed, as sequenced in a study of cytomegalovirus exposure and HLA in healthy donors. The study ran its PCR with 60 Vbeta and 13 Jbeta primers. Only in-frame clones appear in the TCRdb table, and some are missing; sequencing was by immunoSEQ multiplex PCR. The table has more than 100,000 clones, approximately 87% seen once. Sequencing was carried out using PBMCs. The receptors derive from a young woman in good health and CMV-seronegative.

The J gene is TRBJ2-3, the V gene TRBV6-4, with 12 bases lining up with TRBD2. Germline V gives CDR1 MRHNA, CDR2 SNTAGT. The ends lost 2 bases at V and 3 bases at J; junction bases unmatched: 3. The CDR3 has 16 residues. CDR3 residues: CASSDLAGGSTDTQYF. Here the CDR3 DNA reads TGTGCCAGCAGTGACCTAGCGGGAGGGTCGACAGATACGCAGTATTTT.

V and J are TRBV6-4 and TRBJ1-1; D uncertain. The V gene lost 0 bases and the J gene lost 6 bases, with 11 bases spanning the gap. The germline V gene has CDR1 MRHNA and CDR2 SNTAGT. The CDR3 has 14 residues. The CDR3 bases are TGTGCCAGCAGTGACTCCGAGGGTAGCGCTGAAGCTTTCTTT. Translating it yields CASSDSEGSAEAFF.

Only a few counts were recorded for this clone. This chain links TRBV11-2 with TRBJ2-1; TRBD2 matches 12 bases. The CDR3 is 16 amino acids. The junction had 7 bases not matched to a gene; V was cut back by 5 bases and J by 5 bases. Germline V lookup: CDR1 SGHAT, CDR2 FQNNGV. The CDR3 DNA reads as TGTGCCAGCAGCCCGCGGACTAGCGGGGTTAACAATGAGCAGTTCTTC. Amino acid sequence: CASSPRTSGVNNEQFF.

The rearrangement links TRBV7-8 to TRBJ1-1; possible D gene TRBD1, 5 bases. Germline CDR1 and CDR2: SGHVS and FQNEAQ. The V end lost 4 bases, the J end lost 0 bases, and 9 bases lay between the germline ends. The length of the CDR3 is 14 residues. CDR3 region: CASSSRQLNTEAFF. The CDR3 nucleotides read TGTGCCAGCAGCTCCCGACAGCTGAACACTGAAGCTTTCTTT.

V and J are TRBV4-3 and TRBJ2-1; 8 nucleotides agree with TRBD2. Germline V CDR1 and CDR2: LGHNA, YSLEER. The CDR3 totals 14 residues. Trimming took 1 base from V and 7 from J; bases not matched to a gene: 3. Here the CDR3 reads CASSQASGSNEQFF. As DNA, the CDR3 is TGCGCCAGCAGCCAAGCCAGCGGGAGTAATGAGCAGTTCTTC.

The CDR3 DNA reads as TGTGCCAGCAGCGTAGCGCCTAGCGGGAGCCGGTCTACTCTCCAAGAGACCCAGTACTTC. Amino acid sequence: CASSVAPSGSRSTLQETQYF. The V gene is TRBV9, the J gene TRBJ2-5; TRBD2 aligns across 10 bases. The length of the CDR3 is 20 residues. V was clipped by 0 bases and J by 1 base; unmatched bases: 15. Germline loops: CDR1 SGDLS, CDR2 YYNGEE.

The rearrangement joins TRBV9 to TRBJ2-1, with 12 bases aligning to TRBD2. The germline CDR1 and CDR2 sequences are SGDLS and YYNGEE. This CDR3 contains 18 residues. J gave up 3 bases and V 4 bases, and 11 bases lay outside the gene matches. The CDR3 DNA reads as TGTGCCAGCAGCTTGGGACTAGCGGGTCCCCAGATCTACAATGAGCAGTTCTTC. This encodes CASSLGLAGPQIYNEQFF.

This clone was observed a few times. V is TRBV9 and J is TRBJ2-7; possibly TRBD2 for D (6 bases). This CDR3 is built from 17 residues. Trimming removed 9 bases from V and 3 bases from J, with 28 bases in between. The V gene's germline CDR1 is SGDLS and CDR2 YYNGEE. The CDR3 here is CATSRCGATAFRYEQYF. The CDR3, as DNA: TGTGCCACCAGTCGATGCGGGGCAACTGCCTTCCGCTACGAGCAGTACTTC.

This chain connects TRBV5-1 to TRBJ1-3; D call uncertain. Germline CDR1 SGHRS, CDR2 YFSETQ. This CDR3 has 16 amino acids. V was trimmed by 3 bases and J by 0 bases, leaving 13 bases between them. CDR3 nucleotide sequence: TGCGCCAGCAGCTCCGGCGGCAGTCTCTCTGGAAACACCATATATTTT. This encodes CASSSGGSLSGNTIYF.

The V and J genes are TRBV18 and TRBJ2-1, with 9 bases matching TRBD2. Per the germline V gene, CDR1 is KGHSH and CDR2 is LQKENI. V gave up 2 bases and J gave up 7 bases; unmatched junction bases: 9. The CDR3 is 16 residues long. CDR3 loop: CASSPASSGTRNEQFF. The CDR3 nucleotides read TGTGCCAGCTCACCAGCCTCTAGCGGGACGAGGAATGAGCAGTTCTTC.

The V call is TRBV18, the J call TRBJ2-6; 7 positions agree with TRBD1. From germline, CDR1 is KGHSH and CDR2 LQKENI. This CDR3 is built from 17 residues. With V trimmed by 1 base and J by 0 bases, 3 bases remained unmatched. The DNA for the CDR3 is TGTGCCAGCTCACCACGATCAGGGGGCTCTGGGGCCAACGTCCTGACTTTC. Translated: CASSPRSGGSGANVLTF.

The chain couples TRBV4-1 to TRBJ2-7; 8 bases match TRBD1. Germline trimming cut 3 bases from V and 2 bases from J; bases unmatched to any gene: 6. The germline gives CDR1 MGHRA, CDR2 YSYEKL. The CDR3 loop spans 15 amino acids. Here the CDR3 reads CASSQTDRGAYEQYF. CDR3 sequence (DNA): TGCGCCAGCAGCCAGACAGACAGGGGAGCCTACGAGCAGTACTTC.

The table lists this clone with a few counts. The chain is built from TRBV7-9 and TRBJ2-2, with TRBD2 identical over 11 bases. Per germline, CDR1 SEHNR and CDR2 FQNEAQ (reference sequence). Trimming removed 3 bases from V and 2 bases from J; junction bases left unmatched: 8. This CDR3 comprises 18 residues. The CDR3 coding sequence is TGTGCCAGCAGCTTCTCCCGAACTAGCGGGAGAAACACCGGGGAGCTGTTTTTT. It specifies CASSFSRTSGRNTGELFF.

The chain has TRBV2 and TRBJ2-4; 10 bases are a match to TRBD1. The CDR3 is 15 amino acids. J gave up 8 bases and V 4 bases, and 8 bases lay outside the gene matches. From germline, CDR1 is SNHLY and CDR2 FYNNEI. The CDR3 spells CASSAVTGGRYIQYF. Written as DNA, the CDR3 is TGTGCCAGCAGTGCAGTGACAGGGGGCAGGTACATTCAGTACTTC.

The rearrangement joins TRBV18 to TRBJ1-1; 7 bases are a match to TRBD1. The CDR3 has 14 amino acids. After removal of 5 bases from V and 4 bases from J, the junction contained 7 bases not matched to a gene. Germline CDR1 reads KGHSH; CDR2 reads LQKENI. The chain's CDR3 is CASSAQGTVTEAFF. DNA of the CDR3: TGTGCCAGCTCAGCACAGGGGACTGTCACTGAAGCTTTCTTT.

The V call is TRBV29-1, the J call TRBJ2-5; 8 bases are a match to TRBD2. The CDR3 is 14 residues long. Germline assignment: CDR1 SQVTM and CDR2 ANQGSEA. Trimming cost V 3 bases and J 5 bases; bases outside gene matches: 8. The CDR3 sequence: CSVDGGAGQETQYF. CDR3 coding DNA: TGCAGCGTTGACGGGGGGGCTGGACAGGAGACCCAGTACTTC.

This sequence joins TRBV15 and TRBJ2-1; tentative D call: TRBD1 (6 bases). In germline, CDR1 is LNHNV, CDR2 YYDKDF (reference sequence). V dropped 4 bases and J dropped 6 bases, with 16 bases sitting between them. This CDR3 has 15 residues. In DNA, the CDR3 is TGTGCCACCAGCACGACAGGCCCCCCCGTCAATGAGCAGTTCTTC. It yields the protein CATSTTGPPVNEQFF.